The 9 T cell receptor beta chains listed next were all sequenced from one sample in a study of blood T cell repertoires in COVID-19. Method: immunoSEQ multiplex PCR; TCRdb's copy keeps in-frame clones and lacks some. Altogether over 75,000 clones are present, roughly 89% being singletons, with the ten largest covering roughly 5.4%. The specimen was peripheral blood. The source is a woman over 75 with active COVID-19.

The DNA of the CDR3 is TGTGCCAGCAGCTTATTGGCCGGGGTCTTCTACAATGAGCAGTTCTTC. Translated: CASSLLAGVFYNEQFF. This sequence joins TRBV7-6 and TRBJ2-1; possibly TRBD2 for D (5 bases). Germline assignment: CDR1 SGHVS and CDR2 FNYEAQ. There are 16 residues in the CDR3. V lost 2 bases to trimming and J lost 3 bases, with 14 bases between them.

V gene TRBV9 combines with J gene TRBJ2-6, with D hard to call. From germline, CDR1 is SGDLS and CDR2 YYNGEE. This CDR3 comprises 16 residues. The V and J ends lost 7 bases and 0 bases respectively, with 14 bases between them. The CDR3 loop reads CASAMAVSSGANVLTF. CDR3 nucleotide sequence: TGTGCCAGCGCCATGGCGGTGAGCTCTGGGGCCAACGTCCTGACTTTC. The full variable domain, its missing parts supplied by reference TRBV9 and TRBJ2-6, is DSGVTQTPKHLITATGQRVTLRCSPRSGDLSVYWYQQSLDQGLQFLIQYYNGEERAKGNILERFSAQQFPDLHSELNLSSLELGDSALYFCASAMAVSSGANVLTFGAGSRLTVL.

The rearrangement uses TRBV27 and TRBJ2-7; 9 bases are a match to TRBD2. Germline V gives CDR1 MNHEY, CDR2 SMNVEV (reference sequence). This CDR3 spans 15 amino acids. The V gene end was trimmed by 5 bases and the J gene end by 1 base; junction bases not matched to a gene: 6. The CDR3 region has the DNA TGTGCCAGCAGTCAAGGGACTAGCCTTTCCTACGAGCAGTACTTC. Protein product: CASSQGTSLSYEQYF.

The V call is TRBV6-2 or TRBV6-3, the J call TRBJ2-1, with TRBD2 matching 15 bases. Germline CDR1 and CDR2: MNHEY and SVGEGT. The CDR3 is 18 amino acids. V was clipped by 2 bases and J by 10 bases; unmatched bases: 12. The CDR3 DNA sequence: TGTGCCAGCAGTTACCGTGGGACTAGCGGGAGGAAGGCCGTAGAGCAGTTCTTC. Its translation is CASSYRGTSGRKAVEQFF.

The V call is TRBV6-6, the J call TRBJ2-5; the match to TRBD2 covers 8 bases. The J segment lost 2 bases and the V segment lost 2 bases, leaving 7 bases of the junction unmatched. The CDR3 contains 16 residues. Germline V gene sequence: CDR1 MNHNY, CDR2 SVGAGI (reference sequence). CDR3 in amino acids: CASSYVASGFQETQYF. DNA for the CDR3: TGTGCCAGCAGTTACGTGGCTAGCGGGTTTCAAGAGACCCAGTACTTC.

The chain is built from TRBV5-1 and TRBJ2-4; 9 bases align to TRBD2. The CDR3 contains 15 residues. The V gene end was trimmed by 4 bases and the J gene end by 6 bases; junction bases not matched to a gene: 8. Germline V gene data show CDR1 as SGHRS and CDR2 as YFSETQ. For the CDR3, the DNA is TGCGCCAGCAGCCTGGGGGGAGCGGGAGGAAACATTCAGTACTTC. Its protein is CASSLGGAGGNIQYF.

The chain employs TRBV28 and TRBJ2-1, with D tentatively TRBD2 (6 bases). This CDR3 is 15 amino acids long. Between the trimmed V and J ends, which lost 4 bases and 2 bases, there was a span of 12 bases. Germline CDR1 reads MDHEN; CDR2 reads SYDVKM. In DNA form, the CDR3 reads TGTGCCAGCAGTTATAGCGGAGGGACCTACAATGAGCAGTTCTTC. This gives the protein CASSYSGGTYNEQFF.

This clone appeared a few times. This sequence joins TRBV9 and TRBJ2-1; TRBD2 matches at 10 bases. Germline CDR1 reads SGDLS; CDR2 reads YYNGEE. The CDR3 has 17 residues. With V trimmed by 0 bases and J by 8 bases, 11 bases remained unmatched. The chain's CDR3 is CASSVDPRLAGDDEQFF. The CDR3, as DNA: TGTGCCAGCAGCGTAGACCCGCGGCTAGCGGGAGACGATGAGCAGTTCTTC.

This clone was picked up one time. The chain couples TRBV2 to TRBJ2-3; 7 positions agree with TRBD2. Germline V gives CDR1 SNHLY, CDR2 FYNNEI. This CDR3 is 16 amino acids long. Losses at the gene ends were 3 bases for V and 0 bases for J; bases not matched to a gene: 6. CDR3 residues: CASSEREGRSTDTQYF. In DNA form, the CDR3 reads TGTGCCAGCAGTGAGAGGGAGGGCCGGAGCACAGATACGCAGTATTTT.